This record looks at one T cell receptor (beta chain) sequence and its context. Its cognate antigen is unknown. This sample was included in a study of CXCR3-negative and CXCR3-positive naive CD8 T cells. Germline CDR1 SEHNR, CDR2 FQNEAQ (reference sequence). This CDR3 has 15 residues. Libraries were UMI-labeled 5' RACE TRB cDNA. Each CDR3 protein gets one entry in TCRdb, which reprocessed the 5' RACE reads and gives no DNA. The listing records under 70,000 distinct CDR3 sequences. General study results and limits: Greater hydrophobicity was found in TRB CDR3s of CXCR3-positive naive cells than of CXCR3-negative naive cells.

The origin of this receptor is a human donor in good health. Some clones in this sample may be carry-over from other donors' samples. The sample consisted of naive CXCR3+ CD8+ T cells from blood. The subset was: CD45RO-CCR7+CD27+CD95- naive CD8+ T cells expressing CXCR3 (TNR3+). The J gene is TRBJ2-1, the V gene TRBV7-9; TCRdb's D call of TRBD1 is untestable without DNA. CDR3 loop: CASSNKGSVYNEQFF.